One and the same sample provided the 17 T cell receptor beta chains below, sequenced in a study of T cell responses to AZD1222 COVID-19 vaccine (dated by TCRdb to about 2021). The time point label of this sample denotes: baseline before first vaccination. The treatment or condition label of this sample denotes: meningococcal conjugate vaccine given as trial control. To prepare the library, the immunoSEQ multiplex PCR assay was applied. Entries here come from immuneACCESS through TCRdb and include only in-frame sequences with V and J called. Some clones fail to appear in such tables; in the studies checked, an unresolved V gene covers under half of the shortfall, and the cause of the remainder is unknown. The sample includes 160,000 or so clones, with just over 90% observed a single time. Jointly, the top ten make up roughly 4.3% of the sample. This material consisted of peripheral blood, taken on day 0 of MenACWY control vaccination. These receptors all come from an adult in good health.

The DNA of the CDR3 is TGTGCCAGCAGCCAAGACCTCTCTGGGGCCAACGTCCTGACTTTC. Translated, it gives CASSQDLSGANVLTF. The chain couples TRBV3-1 (or the pseudogene TRBV3-2) to TRBJ2-6; D unclear. Germline CDR1 is LGHDT and CDR2 is YNNKEL (reference sequence). V lost 0 bases and J 0 bases, leaving 3 bases between the germline ends. The CDR3 loop spans 15 amino acids.

In DNA form, the CDR3 reads TGTGCCAGCAGTCTCAATTGGGGGGCCCAGCATTTT. It translates to CASSLNWGAQHF. J is TRBJ1-5 and V is TRBV28; tentatively, D is TRBD1 (5 bases). Germline lookup yields CDR1 MDHEN and CDR2 SYDVKM. V was shortened by 5 bases and J by 11 bases, with 13 bases between the two germline ends. The CDR3 has 12 amino acids.

The chain is built from TRBV7-8 and TRBJ1-1; 9 bases map to TRBD1. The CDR3 spans 13 residues. V was clipped by 6 bases and J by 11 bases; unmatched bases: 10. CDR1 and CDR2 (germline): SGHVS, FQNEAQ. DNA for the CDR3: TGTGCCAGCAGTCGAGCCGGGACAGGGAGGGCTTTCTTT. Translation gives CASSRAGTGRAFF.

The V and J genes are TRBV18 and TRBJ1-1, with a weak D call TRBD1 (5 bases). This CDR3 is 15 amino acids long. V was cut by 8 bases and J by 1 base, with 17 bases left in between. Germline V gives CDR1 KGHSH, CDR2 LQKENI. CDR3 bases: TGTGCCAGCACTCAAGTTCGGGGCACGAACACTGAAGCTTTCTTT. It encodes CASTQVRGTNTEAFF.

The chain combines TRBV5-6 with TRBJ1-2; D unresolved. Germline assignment: CDR1 SGHDT and CDR2 YYEEEE. Trimming removed 4 bases from V and 3 bases from J, with 13 bases in between. CDR3 size: 14 residues. CDR3: CASSPGQSHYGYTF. CDR3 in DNA: TGTGCCAGCAGCCCGGGCCAAAGCCACTATGGCTACACCTTC.

The V and J genes are TRBV28 and TRBJ1-5; the D gene is possibly TRBD1 (5 bases). The CDR3 consists of 13 residues. CDR1 and CDR2 from the germline V gene are MDHEN and SYDVKM. Trimming pared 4 bases from V and 1 base from J, leaving 5 bases between. CDR3: CASSWGSNQPQHF. CDR3 bases: TGTGCCAGCAGTTGGGGGAGCAATCAGCCCCAGCATTTT.

This rearrangement joins TRBV7-9 to TRBJ1-6; D call uncertain. The V gene lost 0 bases and the J gene lost 9 bases, with 15 bases spanning the gap. Looked up from germline, CDR1 is SEHNR and CDR2 is FQNEAQ (reference sequence). The CDR3 sequence is 16 residues long. DNA for the CDR3: TGTGCCAGCAGCTTAGCTTCCGGGCTCATCCCTTCACCCCTCCACTTT. Amino acid sequence: CASSLASGLIPSPLHF.

The chain joins TRBV6-2 or TRBV6-3 to TRBJ2-1, with D possibly being TRBD2 (5 bases). The CDR3 consists of 14 residues. Trimming left V 2 bases short and J 7 bases short, with 12 bases between. Germline V gene lookup returns CDR1 MNHEY and CDR2 SVGEGT. This CDR3 is CASSYGLLRNEQFF. The CDR3 DNA follows: TGTGCCAGCAGTTACGGACTCCTCCGGAATGAGCAGTTCTTC.

The chain combines TRBV6-5 with TRBJ1-2; 10 bases agree with TRBD1. Germline-derived CDR1 and CDR2 are MNHEY and SVGAGI. With V trimmed by 6 bases and J by 3 bases, 7 bases remained unmatched. This CDR3 has 15 amino acids. This CDR3 is CASRLTGGVDYGYTF. The CDR3 DNA follows: TGTGCCAGCAGATTGACAGGGGGCGTCGACTATGGCTACACCTTC.

The V gene is TRBV20-1, the J gene TRBJ2-6; unclear D gene. V lost 6 bases and J 12 bases, leaving 12 bases between the germline ends. In germline, CDR1 is DFQATT, CDR2 SNEGSKA (reference sequence). The length of the CDR3 is 11 residues. CDR3 coding DNA: TGCAGTGCCCCCCGTTCGCTCGTCCTGACTTTC. This gives the protein CSAPRSLVLTF.

The V gene is TRBV19, the J gene TRBJ1-6, with TRBD1 matching over 7 bases. The J segment lost 0 bases and the V segment lost 7 bases, leaving 6 bases of the junction unmatched. Germline V gene data show CDR1 as LNHDA and CDR2 as SQIVND (reference sequence). This CDR3 region has 16 residues. CDR3 amino acids: CASKEGAGSYNSPLHF. CDR3 nucleotide sequence: TGTGCCAGTAAAGAGGGGGCCGGCTCCTATAATTCACCCCTCCACTTT.

The chain is built from TRBV19 and TRBJ2-5; TRBD2 aligns across 10 bases. Germline V gene data show CDR1 as LNHDA and CDR2 as SQIVND (reference sequence). V shed 7 bases and J 4 bases; nucleotides not matched to a gene: 3. This CDR3 has 13 residues. DNA of the CDR3: TGTGCCAGTACCTCTAGCGGGAGAGAGACCCAGTACTTC. Residues: CASTSSGRETQYF.

The chain joins TRBV6-2 or TRBV6-3 to TRBJ2-3, with 11 bases fitting TRBD2. From germline, CDR1 is MNHEY and CDR2 SVGEGT. With 4 bases clipped from V and 4 bases from J, the junction kept 4 bases outside the gene matches. The CDR3 extends over 15 amino acids. The CDR3 DNA reads as TGTGCCAGCAGTTTTAGCGGGAGGGCCCCAGATACGCAGTATTTT. Translating it yields CASSFSGRAPDTQYF.

This clone showed up just a few times. The chain employs TRBV2 and TRBJ1-4, with a weak D call TRBD1 (6 bases). Germline CDR1 SNHLY, CDR2 FYNNEI. V lost 6 bases, J lost 3 bases, and 29 bases lay in between. CDR3 length equals 20 residues. CDR3 loop: CASRRTEFETGGGANEKLFF. The CDR3 DNA is TGTGCCAGCAGGCGAACCGAATTTGAGACAGGCGGGGGAGCTAATGAAAAACTGTTTTTT.

The V call is TRBV28, the J call TRBJ1-6; 7 nucleotides align to TRBD1. There are 14 residues in the CDR3. Germline V lookup: CDR1 MDHEN, CDR2 SYDVKM. The junction had 4 bases not matched to a gene; V was cut back by 6 bases and J by 5 bases. The CDR3 loop is CASRTGTDNSPLHF. The DNA for the CDR3 is TGTGCCAGCAGGACCGGGACAGATAATTCACCCCTCCACTTT.

This chain links TRBV20-1 with TRBJ2-7; 15 positions match TRBD2. V shed 3 bases and J 6 bases; nucleotides not matched to a gene: 6. The CDR3 contains 15 residues. Germline CDR1 reads DFQATT; CDR2 reads SNEGSKA (reference sequence). CDR3 sequence: CSASGLAGGPSEQYF. CDR3 nucleotides: TGCAGTGCTAGTGGACTAGCGGGAGGGCCGTCCGAGCAGTACTTC.

This clone was found a few times. The rearrangement joins TRBV11-3 to TRBJ2-1; D is possibly TRBD1 (5 bases). The V gene's germline CDR1 is SGHNT and CDR2 YENEEA. The CDR3 length is 14 residues. The V end was cut by 4 bases, the J end by 5 bases, with 12 bases between. CDR3 in amino acids: CASSSMGPNNEQFF. In nucleotides, the CDR3 is TGTGCCAGCAGCTCTATGGGGCCAAACAATGAGCAGTTCTTC.